This TCR beta chain derives from a study of beta chain features in type 1 diabetes. The CDR3 consists of 14 residues. Per germline, CDR1 SGHDT and CDR2 YYEEEE. The V gene end was trimmed by 4 bases and the J gene end by 3 bases; junction bases not matched to a gene: 5. In the case of this clone: Its antigen is unidentified.

Since all of the isolated RNA was reverse transcribed, expressed TCRB transcripts were what got sequenced. The data were produced by immunoSEQ multiplex PCR, yet TCRdb's version contains in-frame clones alone and is incomplete. This sample yields hundreds of thousands of clones, of which less than 20% are seen a single time; roughly 0.098% belongs to the top ten. Study-wide results and caveats: A potential influence of HLA type upon TCRB rearrangement remained unresolved herein.

This TCR came from a man in his late teens or twenties in good health. Material for sequencing was naive CD4+ T cells from blood. The chain has TRBV5-6 and TRBJ2-7, with 9 bases that match TRBD1. The CDR3 spells CASSLTGGDYEQYF. In DNA form, the CDR3 reads TGTGCCAGCAGCCTGACAGGGGGTGACTACGAGCAGTACTTC. The full variable domain, with the rest looked up from reference TRBV5-6 and TRBJ2-7, is DAGVTQSPTHLIKTRGQQVTLRCSPKSGHDTVSWYQQALGQGPQFIFQYYEEEERQRGNFPDRFSGHQFPNYSSELNVNALLLGDSALYLCASSLTGGDYEQYFGPGTRLTVT.